This TCR beta chain was sequenced for a study of T cell responses to AZD1222 COVID-19 vaccine. In the study overall: Second-dose schedules of about 4 or about 12 weeks were combined. Overall study findings and caveats: In a largely white British group with more females than males, clonal diversity was possibly underestimated. CD4 TCRs linked to vaccination spanned spike, dominating at 160-218 and 743-854. A rise in Spike-specific TCR breadth and depth followed two AZD1222 doses.

Trimming stripped 3 bases from V and 8 bases from J, with 11 bases between. CDR1 is LNHDA, CDR2 SQIVND, per germline (reference sequence). The CDR3 contains 14 residues. Libraries were prepared by immunoSEQ multiplex PCR; TCRdb keeps only in-frame clonotypes and omits some of them. The sample consists of tens of thousands of clones, roughly 89% of them appearing once. As concerns this clone: The antigen is unknown.

The chain is built from TRBV19 and TRBJ1-6, with no clear D. Sequencing was performed on peripheral blood, taken on day 0 of AZD1222 vaccination. The source of this sequence is an adult in good health. In DNA form, the CDR3 reads TGTGCCAGTAGTATCCGGAGTGAGCATTCACCCCTCCACTTT. Residues: CASSIRSEHSPLHF.